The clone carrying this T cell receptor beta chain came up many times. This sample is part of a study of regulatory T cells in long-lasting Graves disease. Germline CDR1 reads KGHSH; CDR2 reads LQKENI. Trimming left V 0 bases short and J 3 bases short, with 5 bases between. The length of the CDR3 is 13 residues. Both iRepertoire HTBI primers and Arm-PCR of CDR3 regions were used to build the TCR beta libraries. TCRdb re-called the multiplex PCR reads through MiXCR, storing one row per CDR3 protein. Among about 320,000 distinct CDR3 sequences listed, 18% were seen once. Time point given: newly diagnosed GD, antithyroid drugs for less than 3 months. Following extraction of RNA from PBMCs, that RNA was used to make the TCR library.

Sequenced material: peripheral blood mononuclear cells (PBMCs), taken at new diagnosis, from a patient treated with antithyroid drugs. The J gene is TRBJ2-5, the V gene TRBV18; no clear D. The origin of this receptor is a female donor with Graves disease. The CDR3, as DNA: TGTGCCAGCTCACCACCGTATGAAGAGACCCAGTACTTC. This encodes CASSPPYEETQYF. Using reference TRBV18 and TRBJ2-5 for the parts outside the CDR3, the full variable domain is NAGVMQNPRHLVRRRGQEARLRCSPMKGHSHVYWYRQLPEEGLKFMVYLQKENIIDESGMPKERFSAEFPKEGPSILRIQQVVRGDSAAYFCASSPPYEETQYFGPGTRLLVL.